A single sample is the source of the 9 T cell receptor beta chains below, sequenced in a study of response to subunit inactivated influenza vaccine (dated by TCRdb to 2017 to 2018). Library preparation used RT-PCR. The listed sequencing device is Illumina HiSeq 2500. In TCRdb, the public reads were trimmed at Q25 with fastp and aligned with MiXCR, with productive beta chains retained. Rows with a matching CDR3 protein are joined into one entry that keeps the most common DNA and genes. The sample table shows roughly 500,000 distinct CDR3 sequences, and under 25% are seen once. The ten largest clonotypes hold 2.5% to 3% of the sample. This sample was also put to use in a study of T cells expressing NK-cell markers. Per the second study: The TCR beta cDNA libraries were made using 5'RACE template switching, a step that added both a universal primer site and unique molecular identifiers.

The sample in question was CD4+ T cells sorted from PBMCs, obtained 11 to 12 days after vaccination. The receptor source for this set is a man in his forties or fifties who received an inactivated influenza vaccine. Donor details come from another sample of the same person, matched by shared clones.

This clonotype was detected many times. The chain uses TRBV2 and TRBJ1-1; TRBD1 matches at 8 bases. The CDR3 totals 12 residues. The germline V gene has CDR1 SNHLY and CDR2 FYNNEI. V trimming: 8 bases; J trimming: 4 bases; junction bases outside the gene matches: 3. In DNA, the CDR3 is TGTGCCAGCGGACAGGGTATCACTGAAGCTTTCTTT. This sequence encodes CASGQGITEAFF.

The chain has TRBV7-2 and TRBJ2-2, with 7 bases identical to TRBD1. The CDR3 runs to 16 residues. Germline values: CDR1 SGHTA, CDR2 FQGNSA. Germline trimming cut 3 bases from V and 1 base from J; bases unmatched to any gene: 5. In DNA, the CDR3 is TGTGCCAGCAGCTTTAGAAGGACAGGGAACACCGGGGAGCTGTTTTTT. Its translation: CASSFRRTGNTGELFF.

The V gene is TRBV6-1, the J gene TRBJ2-3, with D uncertain. CDR3 length: 14 residues. Trimming shortened V by 4 bases and J by 3 bases, and 11 bases separated the two germline ends. In germline, CDR1 is MNHNS, CDR2 SASEGT. The CDR3 is CASSVGPRTDTQYF. The CDR3 DNA reads as TGTGCCAGCAGTGTCGGGCCCAGGACAGATACGCAGTATTTT.

This clonotype was counted a few times. This chain links TRBV7-9 with TRBJ1-2, with 7 bases that match TRBD1. In germline, CDR1 is SEHNR, CDR2 FQNEAQ (reference sequence). The CDR3 runs to 15 residues. The V segment lost 1 base and the J segment 2 bases; nucleotides outside the gene matches: 4. The CDR3 DNA reads TGTGCCAGCAGCTTAGGACAGGGTATAAACTATGGCTACACCTTC. Amino acids: CASSLGQGINYGYTF. The full variable domain, rest sourced from reference TRBV7-9 and TRBJ1-2, is DTGVSQNPRHKITKRGQNVTFRCDPISEHNRLYWYRQTLGQGPEFLTYFQNEAQLEKSRLLSDRFSAERPKGSFSTLEIQRTEQGDSAMYLCASSLGQGINYGYTFGSGTRLTVV.

This chain links TRBV7-2 with TRBJ2-2; 9 bases align to TRBD2. V was clipped by 5 bases and J by 6 bases; unmatched bases: 7. The CDR3 contains 15 residues. CDR1 SGHTA and CDR2 FQGNSA come from the germline V gene. CDR3 DNA sequence: TGTGCCAGCAGCACAGCGGGGGGCCGCCCCGGGGAGCTGTTTTTT. Its protein is CASSTAGGRPGELFF.

V gene TRBV7-3 combines with J gene TRBJ2-5, with 9 positions matching TRBD2. Germline CDR1 SGHTA, CDR2 FQGTGA. The J segment lost 5 bases and the V segment lost 5 bases, leaving 9 bases of the junction unmatched. The CDR3 contains 15 residues. This CDR3 is CASSRGGLATETQYF. DNA of the CDR3: TGTGCCAGCAGCCGAGGGGGACTAGCTACGGAGACCCAGTACTTC.

The J gene is TRBJ2-3, the V gene TRBV10-3, with D possibly being TRBD1 or TRBD2 (6 bases each). The V gene's germline CDR1 is ENHRY and CDR2 SYGVKD. The V end lost 5 bases, the J end lost 1 base, and 16 bases lay between the germline ends. This CDR3 contains 16 residues. The CDR3 sequence is CAISYQGTWGTDTQYF. DNA of the CDR3: TGTGCCATCAGTTACCAGGGGACTTGGGGCACAGATACGCAGTATTTT.

This clonotype was observed many times. The chain combines TRBV7-2 with TRBJ2-5, with 13 positions matching TRBD2. Per germline, CDR1 SGHTA and CDR2 FQGNSA. V dropped 6 bases and J dropped 3; count of bases not matched to a gene: 4. The length of the CDR3 is 15 residues. The CDR3 DNA follows: TGTGCCAGCAGTCGGACTAGCGGGGGAGAAGAGACCCAGTACTTC. It specifies CASSRTSGGEETQYF. The full variable domain, in which reference TRBV7-2 and TRBJ2-5 provide the parts outside the CDR3, is GAGVSQSPSNKVTEKGKDVELRCDPISGHTALYWYRQSLGQGLEFLIYFQGNSAPDKSGLPSDRFSAERTGGSVSTLTIQRTQQEDSAVYLCASSRTSGGEETQYFGPGTRLLVL.

The V and J genes are TRBV10-3 and TRBJ2-1; TRBD1 matches at 11 bases. From germline, CDR1 is ENHRY and CDR2 SYGVKD. The CDR3 is 15 amino acids. V shed 10 bases and J 3 bases; nucleotides not matched to a gene: 8. This chain's CDR3 is CATRGGQGVYNEQFF. The CDR3 coding sequence is TGTGCCACCAGGGGGGGACAGGGGGTCTACAATGAGCAGTTCTTC.